Listed here are 8 T cell receptor beta chains from one sample, sequenced in a study of CD8 T cells in ankylosing spondylitis. TCRdb processed the 5' RACE reads anew with MiXCR; each CDR3 protein has one entry. The table lists about 360,000 distinct CDR3 sequences, about 20% of them singletons. Specimen: blood, either unsorted or a sorted T cell fraction (not recorded which). Receptors were obtained from a male donor with ankylosing spondylitis or in good health (not recorded which).

Only a few counts were recorded for this clonotype. The CDR3 spells CASNAADTQYF. In DNA, the CDR3 is TGTGCCAGCAATGCTGCGGATACGCAGTATTTT. The V and J genes are TRBV2 and TRBJ2-3; no reliable D call. The V end was cut by 7 bases, the J end by 6 bases, with 8 bases between. Germline V gives CDR1 SNHLY, CDR2 FYNNEI. CDR3 length: 11 residues.

The chain recombines TRBV11-2 with TRBJ2-6; a possible D gene is TRBD2 (6 bases). V was shortened by 1 base and J by 2 bases, with 12 bases between the two germline ends. Germline values: CDR1 SGHAT, CDR2 FQNNGV. There are 17 residues in the CDR3. The CDR3, as DNA: TGTGCCAGCAGCTTAGTATTCGGAGGGACTGGGGCCAACGTCCTGACTTTC. Amino acids: CASSLVFGGTGANVLTF. The variable domain in full, with the rest retrieved from reference TRBV11-2 and TRBJ2-6, is EAGVAQSPRYKIIEKRQSVAFWCNPISGHATLYWYQQILGQGPKLLIQFQNNGVVDDSQLPKDRFSAERLKGVDSTLKIQPAKLEDSAVYLCASSLVFGGTGANVLTFGAGSRLTVL.

The rearrangement uses TRBV29-1 and TRBJ2-7; 12 bases match TRBD2. The junction had 12 bases not matched to a gene; V was cut back by 4 bases and J by 2 bases. The germline gives CDR1 SQVTM, CDR2 ANQGSEA. This CDR3 region has 17 residues. In nucleotides, the CDR3 is TGCAGCGTTGGAGGTTGGCTAGCGGGGGGGACACCCTACGAGCAGTACTTC. It translates to CSVGGWLAGGTPYEQYF.

The chain recombines TRBV12-3 or TRBV12-4 with TRBJ2-7; D unresolved. Trimming removed 2 bases at V and 5 bases at J, with 7 bases between. This CDR3 is built from 12 residues. CDR3 in DNA: TGTGCCAGCAGTTTAAATAGGAACGAGCAGTACTTC. Amino acid sequence: CASSLNRNEQYF.

This clonotype was picked up a small number of times. The chain uses TRBV20-1 and TRBJ2-2; D not certain. The CDR3 runs to 14 residues. CDR1 and CDR2 (germline): DFQATT, SNEGSKA (reference sequence). Trimming cost V 6 bases and J 0 bases, with 11 bases left between them. The CDR3 DNA is TGCAGTGCCGTAGAGGTTCCGAACACCGGGGAGCTGTTTTTT. It encodes CSAVEVPNTGELFF.

The gene calls are TRBV12-3 or TRBV12-4 and TRBJ1-4, with 9 nucleotides matching TRBD1. Trimming took 3 bases from V and 0 from J; bases not matched to a gene: 14. This CDR3 spans 20 amino acids. The chain's CDR3 is CASSFSFRQGEGATNEKLFF. CDR3 DNA sequence: TGTGCCAGCAGTTTTTCGTTCCGACAGGGGGAGGGGGCAACTAATGAAAAACTGTTTTTT.

The V gene is TRBV12-3 or TRBV12-4, the J gene TRBJ1-2; D call uncertain. This CDR3 has 15 amino acids. Trimming removed 4 bases at V and 4 bases at J, with 16 bases between. As DNA, the CDR3 is TGTGCCAGCAGTTGGGAACAGAATACCTTCTATGGCTACACCTTC. Encoded protein: CASSWEQNTFYGYTF.

This clonotype was observed a few times. The rearrangement links TRBV6-2 or TRBV6-3 to TRBJ2-3, with 7 bases lining up with TRBD2. This CDR3 has 13 amino acids. With 5 bases clipped from V and 4 bases from J, the junction kept 3 bases outside the gene matches. Germline assignment: CDR1 MNHEY and CDR2 SVGEGT. In nucleotides, the CDR3 is TGTGCCAGCAGTGCGGGAGATCCAGATACGCAGTATTTT. As protein: CASSAGDPDTQYF.